The 17 T cell receptor beta chains listed next were all sequenced from one sample in a study of cytomegalovirus exposure and HLA in healthy donors. Both 60 Vbeta primers and 13 Jbeta primers went into the PCR. The table came from immunoSEQ multiplex PCR; TCRdb's copy has only in-frame clones and leaves some out. The table records some 150,000 clones, about 80% of them present only once. Sequencing input: PBMCs. These receptors were taken from a man aged 25-40 years in good health and CMV-seropositive.

This clone was seen a handful of times. This rearrangement joins TRBV2 to TRBJ2-2; D not certain. Trimming cost V 4 bases and J 2 bases, with 8 bases left between them. From germline, CDR1 is SNHLY and CDR2 FYNNEI. The CDR3 runs to 14 residues. The CDR3 is CASSGQLNTGELFF. The CDR3 DNA sequence: TGTGCCAGCAGTGGGCAGTTAAACACCGGGGAGCTGTTTTTT.

This clone was picked up a small number of times. This chain uses TRBV5-4 with TRBJ1-1; tentatively, D is TRBD1 (6 bases). This CDR3 comprises 13 residues. Per germline, CDR1 SGHNT and CDR2 YYREEE (reference sequence). V lost 4 bases to trimming and J lost 1 base, with 8 bases between them. The chain's CDR3 is CASSLQGNTEAFF. CDR3 nucleotide sequence: TGTGCCAGCAGCCTACAGGGGAACACTGAAGCTTTCTTT.

This clone has a single count. The rearrangement uses TRBV7-3 and TRBJ1-2, with 7 positions matching TRBD1. CDR3 length equals 14 residues. V gave up 1 base and J gave up 6 bases; unmatched junction bases: 5. Germline V gives CDR1 SGHTA, CDR2 FQGTGA. CDR3 sequence: CASSLNWDSHGYTF. The CDR3 bases are TGTGCCAGCAGCTTAAACTGGGACAGTCATGGCTACACCTTC.

The chain couples TRBV18 to TRBJ2-1, with 11 bases matching TRBD1. This CDR3 contains 15 residues. Germline-derived CDR1 and CDR2 are KGHSH and LQKENI. The V gene end was trimmed by 5 bases and the J gene end by 3 bases; junction bases not matched to a gene: 3. CDR3 bases: TGTGCCAGCTCAAGGGACAGGGGGAACTACAATGAGCAGTTCTTC. This sequence encodes CASSRDRGNYNEQFF.

The chain has TRBV4-2 and TRBJ2-2, with 10 bases lining up with TRBD2. Germline CDR1 and CDR2: LGHNA and YNFKEQ. Losses at the gene ends were 2 bases for V and 2 bases for J; bases not matched to a gene: 5. This CDR3 is built from 17 residues. The CDR3 region has the DNA TGTGCCAGCAGCCAAATTACTAGCGGGGATAACACCGGGGAGCTGTTTTTT. Amino acids: CASSQITSGDNTGELFF.

V usage is TRBV4-3 and J usage is TRBJ1-6; no firm D call. Looked up from germline, CDR1 is LGHNA and CDR2 is YSLEER. V was clipped by 4 bases and J by 8 bases, with 18 bases between them. CDR3 length equals 16 residues. The CDR3 region is CASSRAGQAGYSPLHF. The CDR3 nucleotides are TGCGCCAGCAGCCGGGCTGGCCAGGCCGGCTATTCACCCCTCCACTTT.

V usage is TRBV5-6 and J usage is TRBJ1-6; possibly TRBD1 for D (6 bases). The CDR3 contains 16 residues. V was shortened by 2 bases and J by 10 bases, with 19 bases between the two germline ends. Germline V gene data show CDR1 as SGHDT and CDR2 as YYEEEE. CDR3 in DNA: TGTGCCAGCAGCTTTATTTTCAGGGGCCCTGGGTCACCCCTCCACTTT. This encodes CASSFIFRGPGSPLHF.

The chain carries TRBV19 and TRBJ1-2; D uncertain. Germline lookup yields CDR1 LNHDA and CDR2 SQIVND (reference sequence). The CDR3 sequence is 14 residues long. The ends were cut back, 3 bases at V and 1 base at J, with 9 bases in the middle. The CDR3 nucleotides read TGTGCCAGTAGTATTTTCGCAGATAACTATGGCTACACCTTC. This codes for CASSIFADNYGYTF. The full variable domain, its missing parts supplied by reference TRBV19 and TRBJ1-2, is DGGITQSPKYLFRKEGQNVTLSCEQNLNHDAMYWYRQDPGQGLRLIYYSQIVNDFQKGDIAEGYSVSREKKESFPLTVTSAQKNPTAFYLCASSIFADNYGYTFGSGTRLTVV.

The V and J genes are TRBV5-1 and TRBJ1-4, with D unclear. This CDR3 spans 15 amino acids. V dropped 2 bases and J dropped 0 bases, with 8 bases sitting between them. From germline, CDR1 is SGHRS and CDR2 YFSETQ. CDR3 bases: TGCGCCAGCAGCTTCGCACTGGCAACTAATGAAAAACTGTTTTTT. It translates to CASSFALATNEKLFF.

This clone has more than one count but fewer than ten. CDR3 nucleotide sequence: TGTGCCAGCCGTTGGCGAGGAAGTGAAAAACTGTTTTTT. It codes for CASRWRGSEKLFF. The rearrangement links TRBV6-5 to TRBJ1-4; no reliable D call. V was pared by 8 bases and J by 7 bases, with 14 bases between. Germline CDR1 MNHEY, CDR2 SVGAGI. The CDR3 has 13 residues.

This chain joins TRBV9 and TRBJ2-5; 9 nucleotides align to TRBD2. Unmatched junction bases numbered 4, after V lost 1 base and J lost 3 bases. The CDR3 contains 15 residues. Germline V lookup: CDR1 SGDLS, CDR2 YYNGEE. CDR3 in amino acids: CASSVRGGGEETQYF. CDR3 sequence (DNA): TGTGCCAGCAGCGTAAGGGGCGGGGGGGAAGAGACCCAGTACTTC.

The chain couples TRBV6-1 to TRBJ1-5; 9 bases agree with TRBD1. The ends lost 0 bases at V and 6 bases at J; junction bases unmatched: 9. CDR3 length equals 17 residues. Germline V gene data show CDR1 as MNHNS and CDR2 as SASEGT. CDR3 sequence (DNA): TGTGCCAGCAGTGAAGCGCGGGACTACAGGGGGCTTCAGCCCCAGCATTTT. It encodes CASSEARDYRGLQPQHF.

This chain connects TRBV2 to TRBJ1-5; no clear D. The CDR3 has 15 residues. V lost 6 bases to trimming and J lost 0 bases, with 12 bases between them. Germline V lookup: CDR1 SNHLY, CDR2 FYNNEI. DNA for the CDR3: TGTGCCAGCAGAGCGGGAGGATATAGCAATCAGCCCCAGCATTTT. This translates into CASRAGGYSNQPQHF.

This chain uses TRBV7-9 with TRBJ2-1, with TRBD1 as a possible D gene (5 bases). Germline V gene lookup returns CDR1 SEHNR and CDR2 FQNEAQ (reference sequence). Trimming left V 8 bases short and J 7 bases short, with 15 bases between. The CDR3 loop spans 13 amino acids. This chain's CDR3 is CASEWGRQNEQFF. As DNA, the CDR3 is TGTGCCAGCGAGTGGGGCCGGCAAAATGAGCAGTTCTTC.

A word on this clone: No DNA is shown, since the ends of the CDR3 on it are uncertain; the CDR3 is the one TCRdb lists. The chain combines TRBV21-1 with TRBJ2-7; the D call of TRBD1 is as the table states it, not checked on the DNA. TRBV21-1 is a listed pseudogene. Both ends counted, the CDR3 spans 14 residues. The CDR3 loop is CASSVGQGSHEQYF.

This chain uses TRBV5-6 with TRBJ2-3; 14 nucleotides align to TRBD2. This CDR3 comprises 17 residues. Losses at the gene ends were 4 bases for V and 2 bases for J; bases not matched to a gene: 6. CDR1 is SGHDT, CDR2 YYEEEE, per germline. The CDR3 protein is CASSLGLAGAHTDTQYF. DNA for the CDR3: TGTGCCAGCAGCCTGGGACTAGCGGGGGCCCACACAGATACGCAGTATTTT.

The rearrangement uses TRBV12-5 and TRBJ1-1; TRBD1 is a possible D gene (5 bases). V shed 6 bases and J shed 4 bases, with 12 bases lying between them. Germline V gene lookup returns CDR1 LGHNT and CDR2 FRNRAP. The CDR3 sequence is 13 residues long. CDR3 DNA sequence: TGTGCTAGTGGCCCCGACAGACCCACTGAAGCTTTCTTT. It is translated as CASGPDRPTEAFF.